This T cell receptor (beta chain) derives from a study of T-cell reconstitution after alpha-beta-depleted transplantation in children. This CDR3 is built from 14 residues. CDR1 is SGHTA and CDR2 is FQGNSA in the germline V gene. The germline V and J ends were trimmed by 1 base and 7 bases, with 14 bases remaining between them. Ten or more counts support this clonotype. This sample's TCRbeta library carried unique molecular identifier barcodes. MiXCR, run by TCRdb on the PCR reads, gives a single entry per CDR3 protein. The repertoire holds some 220,000 distinct CDR3 sequences, with approximately 9.5% as singletons.

The sequenced sample was PBMCs from the stem cell graft donor, obtained from the stem cell graft. This rearrangement joins TRBV7-2 to TRBJ2-7; TRBD2 is a possible D gene (5 bases). This receptor was obtained from a human donor who donated a stem cell graft to a child with acute lymphoblastic leukemia. The CDR3 DNA is TGTGCCAGCAGCTTAGATTCGGGATTGAGGGAGCAGTACTTC. Translation gives CASSLDSGLREQYF.